The rows below give T cell receptor beta chains drawn from one sample of a study of OX40 agonist ivuxolimab in advanced cancers. The assay was immunoSEQ multiplex PCR, and TCRdb's table has in-frame clones only and misses some. The sample contains approximately 47,000 clones, about 88% of which appear only once. This specimen was CD4+ or CD8+ T cells sorted from blood, taken in a trial of the OX40 agonist ivuxolimab. Every receptor here comes from an adult with an advanced solid tumor such as melanoma, head and neck, liver or kidney cancer. CDR3s include the opening cysteine and the closing phenylalanine or tryptophan. The D gene is left open where the match is weak. Clone size is shown for a subset of rows, as once, few, many or a class of expanded clone.

v_call	j_call	d_call	clone_size	cdr3_nt	cdr3_aa
TRBV18	TRBJ1-5	TRBD1	NA	TGTGCCAGCTCACTACGGGACAGCCTCTATCAGCCCCAGCATTTT	CASSLRDSLYQPQHF
TRBV7-2	TRBJ2-3	TRBD1	NA	TGTGCCAGCAGCTTCCCGGGACAGGGAGGACTTTTT	CASSFPGQGGLF
TRBV30	TRBJ1-1	NA	few	TGTGCCTGGAGTGTACTAATGGGAAGCACTGAAGCTTTCTTT	CAWSVLMGSTEAFF
TRBV19	TRBJ2-7	NA	NA	TGTGCCAGTAGTATGGGCCTAGCAAGTAAGCAGTACTTC	CASSMGLASKQYF
TRBV4-1	TRBJ2-3	NA	NA	TGCGCCAGCAGCCAAGGACGCTCGGGGTCGGCTTGGGATACGCAGTATTTT	CASSQGRSGSAWDTQYF
TRBV7-9	TRBJ1-1	NA	NA	TGTGCCAGCAGCTTTTTTCTTGGAGGGCTGAACACTGAAGCTTTCTTT	CASSFFLGGLNTEAFF
TRBV5-6	TRBJ2-2	TRBD2	NA	TGTGCCAGCAGCTCCTTAGCGGGAGAGAACACCGGGGAGCTGTTTTTT	CASSSLAGENTGELFF
TRBV11-2	TRBJ1-1	NA	once	TGTGCCAGCAGCTTAGAAGGGGCGGCTTTCTTT	CASSLEGAAFF
TRBV14	TRBJ2-7	NA	few	TGTGCCAGCAGCCCGAAACAGTTCTACGAGCAGTACTTC	CASSPKQFYEQYF
TRBV7-2	TRBJ1-5	NA	NA	TGTGCCAGCAGCCGAAATGGCGTCGCTAGCAATCAGCCCCAGCATTTT	CASSRNGVASNQPQHF
TRBV6-1	TRBJ2-3	TRBD1	once	TGTGCCAGCAGTGGACAGGGGGCGGGCACAGATACGCAGTATTTT	CASSGQGAGTDTQYF
TRBV5-1	TRBJ2-5	NA	NA	TGCGCCAGCAGCACCGGACTGAGCCAAGAGACCCAGTACTTC	CASSTGLSQETQYF
TRBV6-4	TRBJ1-1	NA	once	TGTGCCAGCAGTGAGCGGAACTTGAACACTGAAGCTTTCTTT	CASSERNLNTEAFF
TRBV10-3	TRBJ2-2	NA	few	TGTGCCATCAGTGAATACCAAACCGGGGAGCTGTTTTTT	CAISEYQTGELFF